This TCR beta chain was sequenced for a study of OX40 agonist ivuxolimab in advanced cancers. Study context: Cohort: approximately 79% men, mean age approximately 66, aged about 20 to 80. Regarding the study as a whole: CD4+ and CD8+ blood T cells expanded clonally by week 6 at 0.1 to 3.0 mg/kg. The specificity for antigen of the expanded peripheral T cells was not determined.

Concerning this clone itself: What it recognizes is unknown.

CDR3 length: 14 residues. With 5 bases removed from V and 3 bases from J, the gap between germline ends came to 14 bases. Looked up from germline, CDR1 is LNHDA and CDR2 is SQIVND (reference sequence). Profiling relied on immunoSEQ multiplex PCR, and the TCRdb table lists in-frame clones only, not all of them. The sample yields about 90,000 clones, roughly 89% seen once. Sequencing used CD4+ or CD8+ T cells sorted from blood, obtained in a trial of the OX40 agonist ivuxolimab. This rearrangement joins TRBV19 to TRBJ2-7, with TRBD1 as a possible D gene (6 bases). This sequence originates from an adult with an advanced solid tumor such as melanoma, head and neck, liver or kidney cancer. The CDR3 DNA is TGTGCCAGTAGTGATTTGGACAGTCTCTACGAGCAGTACTTC. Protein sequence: CASSDLDSLYEQYF. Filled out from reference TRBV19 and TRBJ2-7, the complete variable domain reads DGGITQSPKYLFRKEGQNVTLSCEQNLNHDAMYWYRQDPGQGLRLIYYSQIVNDFQKGDIAEGYSVSREKKESFPLTVTSAQKNPTAFYLCASSDLDSLYEQYFGPGTRLTVT.